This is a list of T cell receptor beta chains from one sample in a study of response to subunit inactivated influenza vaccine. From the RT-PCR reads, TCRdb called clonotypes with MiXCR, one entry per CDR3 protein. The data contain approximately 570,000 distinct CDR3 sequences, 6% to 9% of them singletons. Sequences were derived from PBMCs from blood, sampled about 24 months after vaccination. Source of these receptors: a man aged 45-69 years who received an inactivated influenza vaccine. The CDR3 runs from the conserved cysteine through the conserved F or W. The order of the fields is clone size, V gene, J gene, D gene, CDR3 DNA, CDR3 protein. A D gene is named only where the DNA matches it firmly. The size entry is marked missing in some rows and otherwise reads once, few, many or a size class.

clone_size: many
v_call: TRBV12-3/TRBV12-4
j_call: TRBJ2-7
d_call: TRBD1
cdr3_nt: TGTGCCAGTACCCGGACAGGGTCATACGAGCAGTACTTC
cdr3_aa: CASTRTGSYEQYF

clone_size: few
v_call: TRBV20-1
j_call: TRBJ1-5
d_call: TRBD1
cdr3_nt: TGCAGTGCATGGACAGGGTCCCATCAGCCCCAGCATTTT
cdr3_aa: CSAWTGSHQPQHF

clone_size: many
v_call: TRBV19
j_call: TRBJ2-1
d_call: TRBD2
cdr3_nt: TGTGCCAGTAGTATACGGGGGACTAGAATCCCACGGGAGCAGTTCTTC
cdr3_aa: CASSIRGTRIPREQFF

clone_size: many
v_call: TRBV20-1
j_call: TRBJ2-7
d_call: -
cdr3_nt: TGCAGTGCTAGAGTCCAGTTAGCCTCCTACGAGCAGTACTTC
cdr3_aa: CSARVQLASYEQYF

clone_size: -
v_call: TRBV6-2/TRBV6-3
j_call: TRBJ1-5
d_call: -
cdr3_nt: TGTGCCAGCAGTTACATCGGAGGGTTGAACAATCAGCCCCAGCATTTT
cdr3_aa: CASSYIGGLNNQPQHF

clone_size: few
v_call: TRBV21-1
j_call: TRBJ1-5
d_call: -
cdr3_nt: TGTGCCAGCAGCAATCCGATAGGTAATCAGCCCCAGCATTTT
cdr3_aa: CASSNPIGNQPQHF

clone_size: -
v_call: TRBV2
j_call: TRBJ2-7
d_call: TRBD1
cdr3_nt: TGTGCCAGCACTGGACAGGGGGTAAACGAGCAGTACTTC
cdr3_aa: CASTGQGVNEQYF

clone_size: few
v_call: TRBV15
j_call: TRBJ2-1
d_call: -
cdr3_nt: TGTGCCACCAGCAGAGATCAGGCGGGGGAGCAGTTCTTC
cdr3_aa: CATSRDQAGEQFF

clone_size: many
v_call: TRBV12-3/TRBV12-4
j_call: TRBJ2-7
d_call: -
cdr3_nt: TGTGCCAGCAGTCAGCGCATTCCCTACGAGCAGTACTTC
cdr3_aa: CASSQRIPYEQYF

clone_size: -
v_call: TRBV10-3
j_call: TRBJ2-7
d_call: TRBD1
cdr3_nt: TGTGCCAGCGGACAGGACTACGAGCAGTACTTC
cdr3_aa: CASGQDYEQYF

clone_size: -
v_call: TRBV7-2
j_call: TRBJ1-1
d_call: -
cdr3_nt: TGTGCCAGCAGCTTAGCGGGCCGCCTAGGTGAAGCTTTCTTT
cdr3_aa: CASSLAGRLGEAFF

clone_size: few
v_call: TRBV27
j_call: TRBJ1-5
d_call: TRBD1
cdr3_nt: TGTGCCAGCAGTCCCATCAGGGGGTATAGCAATCAGCCCCAGCATTTT
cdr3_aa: CASSPIRGYSNQPQHF

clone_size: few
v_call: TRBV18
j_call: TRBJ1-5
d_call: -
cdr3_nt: TGTGCCAGCTCACCACACCTTAGCCAGGGGTCGGACGGGCCCCAGCATTTT
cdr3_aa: CASSPHLSQGSDGPQHF

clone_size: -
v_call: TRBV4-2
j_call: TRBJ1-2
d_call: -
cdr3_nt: TGTGCCAGCAGGCAAGTTCCCACCCTGACAGGCAACTATGGCTACACCTTC
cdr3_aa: CASRQVPTLTGNYGYTF

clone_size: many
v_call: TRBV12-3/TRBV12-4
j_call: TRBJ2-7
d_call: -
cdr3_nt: TGTGCCAGCAGTTTCTGGCTAGCTGACGAGCAGTACTTC
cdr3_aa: CASSFWLADEQYF

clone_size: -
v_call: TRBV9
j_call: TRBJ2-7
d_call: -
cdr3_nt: TGTGCCAGCAGCGTAGCTGGAAGTCCCTACTACGAGCAGTACTTC
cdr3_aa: CASSVAGSPYYEQYF

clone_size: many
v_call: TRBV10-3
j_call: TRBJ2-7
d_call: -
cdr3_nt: TGTGCCATCAGTGACATTAGGGGCCTCGGCGACGAGCAGTACTTC
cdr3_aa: CAISDIRGLGDEQYF

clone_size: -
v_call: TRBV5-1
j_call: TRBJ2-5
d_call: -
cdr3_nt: TGCGCCAGCAGCGCCTCATCGGGCAGGGGTGGGACCCAGTACTTC
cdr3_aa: CASSASSGRGGTQYF

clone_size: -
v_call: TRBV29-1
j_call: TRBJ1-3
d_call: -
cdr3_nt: TGCAGCGTTAGGTCAGGGTCTGGAAACACCATATATTTT
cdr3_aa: CSVRSGSGNTIYF

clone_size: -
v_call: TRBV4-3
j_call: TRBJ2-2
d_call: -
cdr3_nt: TGCGCCAGCAGCCAAGGAAGAGGGACTGAGTTGTTTTTT
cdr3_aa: CASSQGRGTELFF

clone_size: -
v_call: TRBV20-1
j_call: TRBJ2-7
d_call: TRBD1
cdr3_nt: TGCAGTGCTAGACCGGGACAGGGGGCGGACCACGAGCAGTACTTC
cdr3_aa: CSARPGQGADHEQYF

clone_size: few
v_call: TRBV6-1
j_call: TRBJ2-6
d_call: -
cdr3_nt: TGTGCCAGCAATAGGGACCAATTAGCTGGGGCCAACGTCCTGACTTTC
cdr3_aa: CASNRDQLAGANVLTF

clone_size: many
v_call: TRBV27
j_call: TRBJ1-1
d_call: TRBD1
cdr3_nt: TGTGCCAGCAGTTTCGGAACAGGGGGATGGACTGAAGCTTTCTTT
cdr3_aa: CASSFGTGGWTEAFF

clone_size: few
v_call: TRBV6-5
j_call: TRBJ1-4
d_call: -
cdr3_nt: TGTGCCAGCAGTTCTCGACAGGCGCTGGGGTATGGAAAACTGTTTTTT
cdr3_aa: CASSSRQALGYGKLFF

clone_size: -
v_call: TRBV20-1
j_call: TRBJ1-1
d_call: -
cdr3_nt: TGCAGTGCTCATCCGAGGTCATTGGGGGGGTTGAACACTGAAGCTTTCTTT
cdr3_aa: CSAHPRSLGGLNTEAFF

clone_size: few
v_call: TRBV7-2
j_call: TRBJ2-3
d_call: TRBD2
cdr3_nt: TGTGCCAGCAGCCTCCCCACTAGCGGCACAGATACGCAGTATTTT
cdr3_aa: CASSLPTSGTDTQYF

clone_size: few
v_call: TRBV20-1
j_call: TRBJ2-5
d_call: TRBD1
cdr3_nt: TGCAGTGCTAGAGATCGGCGACAGGGGATAGAGACCCAGTACTTC
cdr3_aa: CSARDRRQGIETQYF

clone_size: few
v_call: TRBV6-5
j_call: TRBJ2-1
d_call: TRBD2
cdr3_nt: TGTGCCAGCAGGGTAGCGGGGGGGCCGCAGTTCTTC
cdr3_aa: CASRVAGGPQFF

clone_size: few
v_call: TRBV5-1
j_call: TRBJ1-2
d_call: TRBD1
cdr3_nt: TGCGCCAGCAGCCATACAGGGGACCGCTATGGCTACACCTTC
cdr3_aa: CASSHTGDRYGYTF

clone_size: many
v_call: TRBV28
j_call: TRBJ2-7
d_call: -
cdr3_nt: TGTGCCACTTCCGTAGTAGCGGATTCCTACGAGCAGTACTTC
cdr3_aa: CATSVVADSYEQYF

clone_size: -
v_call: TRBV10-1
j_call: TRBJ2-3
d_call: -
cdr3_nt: TGCGCCAGCAGTGATCGTCCAGGGATCGTTGCCACAGATACGCAGTATTTT
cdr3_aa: CASSDRPGIVATDTQYF

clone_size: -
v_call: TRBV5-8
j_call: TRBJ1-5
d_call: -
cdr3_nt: TGTGCCAGCAGCTCGGACAGTCTCGCATATAGCAATCAGCCCCAGCATTTT
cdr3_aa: CASSSDSLAYSNQPQHF

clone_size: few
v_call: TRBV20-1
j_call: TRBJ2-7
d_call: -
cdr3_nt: TGCAGTGCTACAGCCGGGGCCCCCTACGAGCAGTACTTC
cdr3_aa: CSATAGAPYEQYF

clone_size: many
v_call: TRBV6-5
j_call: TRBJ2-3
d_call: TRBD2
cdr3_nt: TGTGCCAGCAGTTATTCCGCGGGGGGAATAAGCACAGATACGCAGTATTTT
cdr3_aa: CASSYSAGGISTDTQYF

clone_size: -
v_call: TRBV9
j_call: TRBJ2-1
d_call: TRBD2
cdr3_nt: TGTGCCAGCAGTAAATCTAGCGGGAGCCCCAATGAGCAGTTCTTC
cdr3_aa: CASSKSSGSPNEQFF

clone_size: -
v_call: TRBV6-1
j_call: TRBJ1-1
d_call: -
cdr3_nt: TGTGCCAGCATGCGGGGGTTAAGGGGAACTGAAGCTTTCTTT
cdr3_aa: CASMRGLRGTEAFF

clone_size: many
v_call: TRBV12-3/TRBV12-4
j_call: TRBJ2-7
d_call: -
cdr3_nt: TGTGCCAGCAGTTTAGGGACCGCTTCGAACTACTTTCCCTACGAGCAGTACTTC
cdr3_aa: CASSLGTASNYFPYEQYF

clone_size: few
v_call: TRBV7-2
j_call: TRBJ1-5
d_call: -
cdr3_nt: TGTGCCAGCAGCTTAGCGATCACGGGCAGTGGGAGTCAGCCCCAGCATTTT
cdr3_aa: CASSLAITGSGSQPQHF

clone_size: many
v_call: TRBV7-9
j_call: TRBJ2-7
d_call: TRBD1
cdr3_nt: TGTGCCAGCAGCTTGGACAGGGAGAGTCCCTACGAGCAGTACTTC
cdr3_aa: CASSLDRESPYEQYF

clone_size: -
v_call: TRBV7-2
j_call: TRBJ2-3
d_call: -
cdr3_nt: TGTGCCAGCAGCCCGGGCCCCGCGGGAGATACGCAGTATTTT
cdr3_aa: CASSPGPAGDTQYF

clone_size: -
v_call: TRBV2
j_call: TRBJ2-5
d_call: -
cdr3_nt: TGTGCCAGCAGTATCCAACCGGCCGGTACACAGGAGACCCAGTACTTC
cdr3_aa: CASSIQPAGTQETQYF

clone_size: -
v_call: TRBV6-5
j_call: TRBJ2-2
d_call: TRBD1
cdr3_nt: TGTGCCAGCAGTTATGCGGACAGGGGGACCGGGGAGCTGTTTTTT
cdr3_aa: CASSYADRGTGELFF

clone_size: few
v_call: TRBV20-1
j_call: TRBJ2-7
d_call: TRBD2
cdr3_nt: TGCAGTGCTAGACCGGGAGCGGGGGGGCGGGACGAGCAGTACTTC
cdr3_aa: CSARPGAGGRDEQYF

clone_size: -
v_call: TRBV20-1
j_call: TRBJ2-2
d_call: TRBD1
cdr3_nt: TGCAGTGCTAGGGGCGACAGGGGGCTATCCGGGGAGCTGTTTTTT
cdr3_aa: CSARGDRGLSGELFF

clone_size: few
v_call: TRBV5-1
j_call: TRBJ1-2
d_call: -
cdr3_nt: TGCGCCAGCAGCTTGGATAGGGACTCTCGTGGCTACACCTTC
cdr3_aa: CASSLDRDSRGYTF

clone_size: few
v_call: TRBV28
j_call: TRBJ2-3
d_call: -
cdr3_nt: TGTGCCAGCAGCCCTTCGGGGCAGCAAAGCACAGATACGCAGTATTTT
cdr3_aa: CASSPSGQQSTDTQYF

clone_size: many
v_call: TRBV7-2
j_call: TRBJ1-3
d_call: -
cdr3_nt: TGTGCCAGCAGCTTAGTGGCAGGGAGAGGAAACACCATATATTTT
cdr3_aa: CASSLVAGRGNTIYF

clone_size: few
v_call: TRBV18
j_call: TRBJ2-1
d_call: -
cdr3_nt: TGTGCCAGCTCACCACCGGGAGTTCTCGGGGGTGAGCAGTTCTTC
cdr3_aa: CASSPPGVLGGEQFF